Presented here are 22 T cell receptor beta chains from one specimen sequenced in a study of shared clonotypes between healthy human individuals (dated by TCRdb to between 2020 and 2021). The library relied on the immunoSEQ multiplex PCR assay. As stored in TCRdb, this immuneACCESS dataset retains in-frame rearrangements with V and J assigned. A fraction of the clones does not appear; measured against another copy, unresolved V genes explain less than half of the discrepancy, and the remainder lacks a known reason. For this sample the table gives a few million clones, of which 85% to 95% were detected only once. Of the sample, under 0.45% is held by the ten largest clones. Sequencing was performed on naive CD4+ T cells from PBMCs. The cell subset or site label here, explained by the study, means: CD45RA+ positively selected. Receptor source: a man between 18 and 35 years old in good health. Some clones in this sample may be carry-over from other donors' samples.

This clone was seen just once. V and J are TRBV5-8 and TRBJ2-1; a weak D match, TRBD2 (6 bases). Germline lookup yields CDR1 SGHTS and CDR2 YDEGEE. The CDR3 has 16 amino acids. V lost 2 bases to trimming and J lost 0 bases, with 12 bases between them. CDR3 loop: CASSFWGRSSYNEQFF. The CDR3 nucleotides read TGTGCCAGCAGCTTTTGGGGGAGGAGCTCCTACAATGAGCAGTTCTTC.

The V call is TRBV29-1, the J call TRBJ1-5; D might be TRBD1 (5 bases). This CDR3 is 12 amino acids long. The V gene lost 6 bases and the J gene lost 3 bases, with 9 bases spanning the gap. Germline V lookup: CDR1 SQVTM, CDR2 ANQGSEA. The CDR3 nucleotides read TGCAGCGTCAGGGAACCCAATCAGCCCCAGCATTTT. Amino acid sequence: CSVREPNQPQHF.

The chain links TRBV19 to TRBJ2-7; 13 bases align to TRBD2. This CDR3 region has 15 residues. CDR1 and CDR2 (germline): LNHDA, SQIVND (reference sequence). Trimming cost V 3 bases and J 7 bases; bases outside gene matches: 6. CDR3 sequence: CASSIGLAGVREQYF. CDR3 sequence (DNA): TGTGCCAGTAGTATTGGACTAGCGGGAGTAAGGGAGCAGTACTTC.

The chain recombines TRBV28 with TRBJ1-2; D perhaps matches TRBD1 (5 bases). Trimming stripped 4 bases from V and 4 bases from J, with 19 bases between. CDR3 size: 16 residues. In germline, CDR1 is MDHEN, CDR2 SYDVKM. Written as DNA, the CDR3 is TGTGCCAGCAGTTCGGGACGGAGGCTCGGGGTCTATGGCTACACCTTC. Translated: CASSSGRRLGVYGYTF.

As concerns this clone: The same CDR3 is also encoded by other DNA sequences in this sample. The rearrangement links TRBV5-1 to TRBJ2-5, with a possible D match to TRBD2 (5 bases). Germline V lookup: CDR1 SGHRS, CDR2 YFSETQ. Deletions cut 4 bases from V and 4 bases from J, with 8 bases between. The CDR3 has 12 amino acids. CDR3 sequence (DNA): TGCGCCAGCAGCCTGGAGGTAGAGACCCAGTACTTC. Translation gives CASSLEVETQYF.

The sample holds one count of this clone. J is TRBJ2-3 and V is TRBV5-4, with D tentatively TRBD1 (6 bases). Germline CDR1 and CDR2: SGHNT and YYREEE (reference sequence). Between the trimmed V and J ends, which lost 4 bases and 3 bases, there was a span of 18 bases. The CDR3 totals 16 residues. The CDR3 nucleotides are TGTGCCAGCAGCCCGCTGGGCTGGGGGCAAACAGATACGCAGTATTTT. Protein sequence: CASSPLGWGQTDTQYF.

Notes on this clone: Within the sample, other DNA sequences also encode this same CDR3. The gene calls are TRBV6-1 and TRBJ2-7; D unresolved. V lost 2 bases and J 4 bases, leaving 3 bases between the germline ends. CDR1 and CDR2 from the germline V gene are MNHNS and SASEGT. The CDR3 consists of 11 residues. As DNA, the CDR3 is TGTGCCAGCAGTGAATATTACGAGCAGTACTTC. Its protein is CASSEYYEQYF.

This chain joins TRBV2 and TRBJ1-5, with D unresolved. There are 14 residues in the CDR3. V was cut by 6 bases and J by 0 bases, with 9 bases left in between. Per the germline V gene, CDR1 is SNHLY and CDR2 is FYNNEI. CDR3 DNA: TGTGCCAGCAGCCAACAGTATAGCAATCAGCCCCAGCATTTT. Its translation: CASSQQYSNQPQHF.

This clone was counted a single time. The chain couples TRBV28 to TRBJ1-2; D ambiguous. The germline V gene encodes CDR1 MDHEN and CDR2 SYDVKM. The ends were cut back, 3 bases at V and 7 bases at J, with 15 bases in the middle. The CDR3 loop spans 14 amino acids. The CDR3 sequence: CASSFPLHRTGYTF. As DNA, the CDR3 is TGTGCCAGCAGTTTCCCCTTACACCGGACTGGCTACACCTTC.

This clone was observed a single time. This chain connects TRBV18 to TRBJ2-5, with D uncertain. Germline values: CDR1 KGHSH, CDR2 LQKENI. V was trimmed by 6 bases and J by 3 bases, leaving 11 bases between them. This CDR3 is built from 13 residues. The CDR3 bases are TGTGCCAGCTCCACACAGAGTGAAGAGACCCAGTACTTC. Amino acids: CASSTQSEETQYF. The full variable domain, rest sourced from reference TRBV18 and TRBJ2-5, is NAGVMQNPRHLVRRRGQEARLRCSPMKGHSHVYWYRQLPEEGLKFMVYLQKENIIDESGMPKERFSAEFPKEGPSILRIQQVVRGDSAAYFCASSTQSEETQYFGPGTRLLVL.

The rearrangement uses TRBV19 and TRBJ2-6; possibly TRBD2 for D (5 bases). From germline, CDR1 is LNHDA and CDR2 SQIVND (reference sequence). Trimming left V 10 bases short and J 4 bases short, with 26 bases between. The CDR3 sequence is 18 residues long. The chain's CDR3 is CATTPPGSKVAGANVLTF. The CDR3 DNA sequence: TGTGCCACTACCCCCCCGGGGTCCAAGGTCGCCGGGGCCAACGTCCTGACTTTC.

The rearrangement joins TRBV4-1 to TRBJ1-5, with D uncertain. The CDR3 loop spans 15 amino acids. Trimming stripped 0 bases from V and 5 bases from J, with 11 bases between. Germline V CDR1 and CDR2: MGHRA, YSYEKL. CDR3 nucleotides: TGCGCCAGCAGCCAAGATCGCGTCGGGGATCAGCCCCAGCATTTT. Amino acid sequence: CASSQDRVGDQPQHF.

The chain couples TRBV11-2 to TRBJ2-5, with a tentative D call TRBD2 (7 bases). The germline gives CDR1 SGHAT, CDR2 FQNNGV. Trimming pared 4 bases from V and 7 bases from J, leaving 19 bases between. The CDR3 runs 15 residues. The CDR3 DNA is TGTGCCAGCAGCTCAGACCTCGGGGGGCGTGGGACCCAGTACTTC. Protein: CASSSDLGGRGTQYF.

This rearrangement joins TRBV6-6 to TRBJ1-4; D gene uncertain. Germline lookup yields CDR1 MNHNY and CDR2 SVGAGI (reference sequence). Trimming removed 6 bases at V and 4 bases at J, with 12 bases between. This CDR3 spans 14 amino acids. For the CDR3, the DNA is TGTGCCAGCAGCCACCCTCCGGGTAATGAAAAACTGTTTTTT. Translation gives CASSHPPGNEKLFF.

The J gene is TRBJ2-2, the V gene TRBV5-1; D not resolved. This CDR3 is 13 amino acids long. Per the germline V gene, CDR1 is SGHRS and CDR2 is YFSETQ. The V and J ends lost 0 bases and 6 bases respectively, with 6 bases between them. CDR3 amino acids: CASSLVGPGELFF. CDR3 sequence (DNA): TGCGCCAGCAGCTTGGTCGGCCCCGGGGAGCTGTTTTTT.

This clone was counted a few times. Other DNA sequences in this specimen translate into the identical CDR3. The genes are TRBV11-2 and TRBJ1-5; the D is unclear. Trimming took 1 base from V and 7 from J, leaving 8 bases between them. This CDR3 region has 13 residues. Looked up from germline, CDR1 is SGHAT and CDR2 is FQNNGV. The CDR3 DNA follows: TGTGCCAGCAGCTTAGGGCGTGGCCAGCCCCAGCATTTT. Protein product: CASSLGRGQPQHF.

This clone came up once. This rearrangement joins TRBV7-9 to TRBJ1-1; 8 bases agree with TRBD1. Germline V gene sequence: CDR1 SEHNR, CDR2 FQNEAQ (reference sequence). This CDR3 is built from 14 residues. After removal of 4 bases from V and 3 bases from J, the junction contained 4 bases not matched to a gene. In nucleotides, the CDR3 is TGTGCCAGCAGCTCAGGGGGCCGGGACACTGAAGCTTTCTTT. Translating gives CASSSGGRDTEAFF.

The chain links TRBV27 to TRBJ2-7, with 10 bases aligning to TRBD1. J was trimmed by 3 bases and V by 0 bases; bases with no gene match: 5. The CDR3 consists of 16 residues. Per germline, CDR1 MNHEY and CDR2 SMNVEV (reference sequence). For the CDR3, the DNA is TGTGCCAGCAGTTTATCATCGGGACAGGGGAGCTACGAGCAGTACTTC. Translated, it gives CASSLSSGQGSYEQYF.

This clone was detected only a few times. The chain is built from TRBV30 and TRBJ1-1, with a tentative D call TRBD1 (5 bases). V was trimmed by 3 bases and J by 6 bases, leaving 11 bases between them. The CDR3 runs 12 residues. Germline V lookup: CDR1 GTSNPN, CDR2 SVGIG (reference sequence). This CDR3 is CAWSLGTSEAFF. CDR3 nucleotide sequence: TGTGCCTGGAGCCTAGGGACCTCTGAAGCTTTCTTT.

This chain connects TRBV28 to TRBJ2-7; D is ambiguous. V was clipped by 5 bases and J by 7 bases, with 15 bases between them. CDR1 and CDR2 (germline): MDHEN, SYDVKM. There are 13 residues in the CDR3. The CDR3 DNA follows: TGTGCCAGCAGTCCCAGGCGCGTAAGTGAGCAGTACTTC. Translated: CASSPRRVSEQYF.

V usage is TRBV28 and J usage is TRBJ2-5; 12 bases match TRBD2. Germline CDR1 reads MDHEN; CDR2 reads SYDVKM. CDR3 size: 13 residues. The V segment lost 10 bases and the J segment 3 bases; nucleotides outside the gene matches: 3. The CDR3 nucleotides are TGTGCCACCCGACTAGCGGGAGAAGAGACCCAGTACTTC. Amino acids: CATRLAGEETQYF.

The chain is built from TRBV5-8 and TRBJ2-3; D might be TRBD1 or TRBD2, each matching 5 bases. This CDR3 has 15 residues. Trimming removed 6 bases at V and 2 bases at J, with 16 bases between. CDR1 and CDR2 from the germline V gene are SGHTS and YDEGEE. The CDR3: CASNRGRRLTDTQYF. The CDR3 DNA reads TGTGCCAGCAACCGGGGACGCCGACTCACAGATACGCAGTATTTT.